A single sample gave rise to the 6 T cell receptor beta chains below, sequenced in a study of blood T cell repertoires in COVID-19 (dated by TCRdb to 2020 to 2022). The library came from the immunoSEQ multiplex PCR assay. In its TCRdb copy, this immuneACCESS table keeps in-frame sequences only and misses some clones. Where compared with another copy, unresolved V genes explain less than half of these, and the others have no known cause. This sample is represented by roughly 260,000 clones; 75% to 95% of them were singletons. 1.9% of the sample rests with the top ten. The material sequenced was PBMCs or T cells enriched from blood (not recorded which). The source is a woman aged 18-29 years who had recovered from COVID-19.

The J gene is TRBJ2-1, the V gene TRBV7-3, with D maybe TRBD1 (6 bases). Per germline, CDR1 SGHTA and CDR2 FQGTGA. The CDR3 extends over 14 amino acids. V lost 5 bases to trimming and J lost 8 bases, with 16 bases between them. The CDR3 sequence: CASSQGRANDEQFF. The CDR3, as DNA: TGTGCCAGCAGCCAGGGGCGAGCTAACGATGAGCAGTTCTTC.

The chain uses TRBV28 and TRBJ2-7, with unresolved D. The V end was cut by 1 base, the J end by 0 bases, with 13 bases between. The CDR3 totals 16 residues. Germline-derived CDR1 and CDR2 are MDHEN and SYDVKM. CDR3 sequence (DNA): TGTGCCAGCAGTTTATACCCAGGCCGTAGCTCCTACGAGCAGTACTTC. Its translation: CASSLYPGRSSYEQYF.

This clone was found a few times. This chain joins TRBV19 and TRBJ1-2, with 7 bases fitting TRBD1. This CDR3 is 14 amino acids long. V was pared by 7 bases and J by 7 bases, with 12 bases of the junction left unmatched. Per the germline V gene, CDR1 is LNHDA and CDR2 is SQIVND (reference sequence). CDR3 region: CASMIPTGAAGYTF. CDR3 bases: TGTGCCAGTATGATCCCAACAGGGGCGGCTGGCTACACCTTC.

The gene calls are TRBV18 and TRBJ1-2; TRBD1 matches at 7 bases. Looked up from germline, CDR1 is KGHSH and CDR2 is LQKENI. This CDR3 has 15 amino acids. Losses at the gene ends were 4 bases for V and 8 bases for J; bases not matched to a gene: 13. CDR3 sequence: CASSLLDTGEYGYTF. Here the CDR3 DNA reads TGTGCCAGCTCACTACTAGACACAGGGGAATACGGCTACACCTTC. The full variable domain, rest sourced from reference TRBV18 and TRBJ1-2, is NAGVMQNPRHLVRRRGQEARLRCSPMKGHSHVYWYRQLPEEGLKFMVYLQKENIIDESGMPKERFSAEFPKEGPSILRIQQVVRGDSAAYFCASSLLDTGEYGYTFGSGTRLTVV.

This clone was seen once. The chain employs TRBV5-1 and TRBJ2-1, with TRBD1 identical over 8 bases. CDR3 length: 15 residues. With 1 base clipped from V and 7 bases from J, the junction kept 7 bases outside the gene matches. Germline values: CDR1 SGHRS, CDR2 YFSETQ. The CDR3 nucleotides read TGCGCCAGCAGCTTGTCCCAGGGGGCGAGAAATGAGCAGTTCTTC. Protein: CASSLSQGARNEQFF.

The rearrangement links TRBV4-1 to TRBJ1-5, with TRBD1 as a possible D gene (5 bases). Germline V gene data show CDR1 as MGHRA and CDR2 as YSYEKL. Trimming removed 5 bases at V and 5 bases at J, with 13 bases between. The CDR3 runs 14 residues. CDR3 amino acids: CASSAQADDQPQHF. The CDR3 coding sequence is TGCGCCAGCAGCGCACAGGCAGATGATCAGCCCCAGCATTTT.